These 7 T cell receptor beta chains were sequenced from one sample in a study of blood T cells in healthy people across ages. Through a sample-barcoded 5' primer and a J-beta primer mix, a second PCR was run for roughly 6 to 11 cycles. One entry per CDR3 protein, called by TCRdb with MiXCR from the 5' RACE reads. Of more than 1.4 million distinct CDR3 sequences in the sample, 35% to 45% were seen once. Sequenced sample: blood. These receptors came from a woman between 18 and 29 years old in good health.

The rearrangement uses TRBV20-1 and TRBJ2-3; tentative D call: TRBD2 (5 bases). There are 15 residues in the CDR3. Looked up from germline, CDR1 is DFQATT and CDR2 is SNEGSKA (reference sequence). The V gene lost 5 bases and the J gene lost 2 bases, with 17 bases spanning the gap. CDR3 amino acids: CSAVGIAPTTDTQYF. The DNA for the CDR3 is TGCAGTGCTGTCGGGATAGCGCCAACCACAGATACGCAGTATTTT.

In its sample, this clonotype was seen a few times. The CDR3 reads CASSLWDRKETQYF. CDR3 DNA sequence: TGTGCCAGCAGCTTATGGGACAGAAAAGAGACCCAGTACTTC. V and J are TRBV7-2 and TRBJ2-5; 7 nucleotides match TRBD1. Trimming at V came to 2 bases and at J to 3 bases, leaving 3 bases not matched to a gene. The CDR3 runs 14 residues. Germline CDR1 and CDR2: SGHTA and FQGNSA.

The V and J genes are TRBV6-5 and TRBJ1-1; D gene unclear. Germline V lookup: CDR1 MNHEY, CDR2 SVGAGI. The V and J ends lost 5 bases and 0 bases respectively, with 13 bases between them. The CDR3 length is 15 residues. CDR3 residues: CASSASTRMNTEAFF. CDR3 coding DNA: TGTGCCAGCAGTGCCTCGACGCGGATGAACACTGAAGCTTTCTTT.

The chain is built from TRBV5-1 and TRBJ1-1; a possible D gene is TRBD1 (5 bases). Germline assignment: CDR1 SGHRS and CDR2 YFSETQ. V lost 0 bases to trimming and J lost 3 bases, with 12 bases between them. The CDR3 has 15 residues. In DNA form, the CDR3 reads TGCGCCAGCAGCTTGGTTGTGGGAGGGGACACTGAAGCTTTCTTT. It codes for CASSLVVGGDTEAFF.

The table lists this clonotype with a few counts. This chain uses TRBV28 with TRBJ1-5; D ambiguous. Between the trimmed V and J ends, which lost 8 bases and 6 bases, there was a span of 23 bases. CDR1 is MDHEN, CDR2 SYDVKM, per germline. The length of the CDR3 is 16 residues. The CDR3 sequence is CASPPGVEVIFQPQHF. CDR3 nucleotide sequence: TGTGCCAGCCCCCCGGGTGTAGAAGTCATCTTTCAGCCCCAGCATTTT.

The table lists this clonotype with a count of one. The chain recombines TRBV7-9 with TRBJ2-1; the match to TRBD1 covers 7 bases. This CDR3 has 17 residues. CDR1 is SEHNR and CDR2 is FQNEAQ in the germline V gene (reference sequence). V lost 5 bases and J lost 6; bases outside the gene matches: 16. The CDR3 bases are TGTGCCAGCAGCCCAGAAATGAGGGGGCAAGGGGCCAATGAGCAGTTCTTC. Its translation: CASSPEMRGQGANEQFF.

Notes on this clonotype: Germline and junction disagree at one end, which may indicate a read error. The V and J genes are TRBV6-4 and TRBJ2-1, with TRBD2 identical over 8 bases. Germline assignment: CDR1 MRHNA and CDR2 SNTAGT. The CDR3 is 17 amino acids. CDR3 nucleotides: TGTGCCGGCAGTGACACAACGATCGGGGGGGCGGGCAATGAGCAGTTCTTC. Translating it yields CAGSDTTIGGAGNEQFF.